This T cell receptor beta chain was sequenced for a study of neurological immune-mediated disorders. This clonotype was recorded many times. Its target is not known. Overall study results and limits: No CDR3 amino acid sequences recurred among expanded clones across subjects, suggesting private repertoires in all groups.

The yield of each sequencing run was over 160 million TCR-beta sequences from 15-18 subjects. TCRdb re-analysed the 5' RACE reads in MiXCR, keeping a single row per CDR3 protein. The sample consists of around 71,000 distinct CDR3 sequences, 12% to 15% of them appearing once. CDR3 length: 14 amino acids. The germline V and J ends were trimmed by 0 bases and 5 bases, with 11 bases remaining between them. Germline V gives CDR1 MGHRA, CDR2 YSYEKL. As for time point: longitudinal time-point 1 (baseline). The sequenced material came from PBMCs. This TCR derives from a female donor with HTLV-1-associated myelopathy (HAM/TSP). The chain uses TRBV4-1 and TRBJ2-7, with D possibly matching TRBD2 (5 bases). The CDR3 sequence is CASSQEPGRDEQYF. The CDR3 region has the DNA TGCGCCAGCAGCCAAGAGCCGGGAAGGGACGAGCAGTACTTC.